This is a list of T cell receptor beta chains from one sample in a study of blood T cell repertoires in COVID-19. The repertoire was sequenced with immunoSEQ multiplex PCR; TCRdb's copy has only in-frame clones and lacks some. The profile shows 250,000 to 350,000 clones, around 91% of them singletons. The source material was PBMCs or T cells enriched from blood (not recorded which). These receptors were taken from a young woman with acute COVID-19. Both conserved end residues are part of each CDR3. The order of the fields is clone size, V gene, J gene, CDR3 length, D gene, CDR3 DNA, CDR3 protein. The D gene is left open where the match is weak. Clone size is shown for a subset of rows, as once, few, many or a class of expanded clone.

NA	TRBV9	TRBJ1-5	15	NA	TGTGCCAGCAGCGCACAGGGACGGGGAGATCAGCCCCAGCATTTT	CASSAQGRGDQPQHF
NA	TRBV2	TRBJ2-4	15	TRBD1	TGTGCCAGCAGTGGGGGGGGACAGGGGAAAAACATTCAGTACTTC	CASSGGGQGKNIQYF
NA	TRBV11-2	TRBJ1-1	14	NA	TGTGCCAGCAGCTTAGAAATACAGAGTGCGAGAGCTTTCTTT	CASSLEIQSARAFF
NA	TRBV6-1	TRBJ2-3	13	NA	TGTGCCAGCAGTGAGCGGGAAGTAGATACGCAGTATTTT	CASSEREVDTQYF
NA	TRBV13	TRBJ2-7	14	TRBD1	TGTGCCAGCAGCCACGGACAGGGTAGAGAGGAGCAGTACTTC	CASSHGQGREEQYF
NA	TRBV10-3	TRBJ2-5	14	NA	TGTGCCATCAGCTTCGCAGGCGCCGCGGAGACCCAGTACTTC	CAISFAGAAETQYF
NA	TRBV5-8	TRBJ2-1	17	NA	TGTGCCAGCAGCCGCTGGGCAGGGGCATACCTAAGGGATGAGCAGTTCTTC	CASSRWAGAYLRDEQFF
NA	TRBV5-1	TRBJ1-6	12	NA	TGCGCCAGCAGCTTGGGGGAGTCACCCCTCCACTTT	CASSLGESPLHF
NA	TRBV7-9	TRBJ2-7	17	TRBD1	TGTGCCAGCAGCTTCAAATCCCGGACAGGGGCGTTTGAGAAGCAGTACTTC	CASSFKSRTGAFEKQYF
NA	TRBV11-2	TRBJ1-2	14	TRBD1	TGTGCCAGCAGCTTGGGGACAGGGATAGTTGGCTACACCTTC	CASSLGTGIVGYTF
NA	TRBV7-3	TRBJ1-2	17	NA	TGTGCCAGCAGCTTAACCGGGGGTTCTATTTTAGGAGATGGCTACACCTTC	CASSLTGGSILGDGYTF
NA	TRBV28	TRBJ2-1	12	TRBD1	TGTGCCAGCAGTTTGACAGGGAATGAGCAGTTCTTC	CASSLTGNEQFF
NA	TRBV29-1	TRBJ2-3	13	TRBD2	TGCAGCCCTAGCGGTTCTAGCACAGATACGCAGTATTTT	CSPSGSSTDTQYF
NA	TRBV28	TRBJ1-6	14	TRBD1	TGTGCCAGCAGCCCGGGACAGGGAGGCTCACCCCTCCACTTT	CASSPGQGGSPLHF
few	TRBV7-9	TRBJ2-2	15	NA	TGTGCCAGCAGCTGGCTAGCGTCTGGCACCGGGGAGCTGTTTTTT	CASSWLASGTGELFF
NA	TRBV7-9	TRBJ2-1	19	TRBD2	TGTGCCAGCAGCTTCGATTCTGCAGCCGGGACTAGCGGGTACAATGAGCAGTTCTTC	CASSFDSAAGTSGYNEQFF
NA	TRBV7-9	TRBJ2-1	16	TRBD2	TGTGCCAGCAGCTTCCCCGGACTAGCGGTATACAATGAGCAGTTCTTC	CASSFPGLAVYNEQFF
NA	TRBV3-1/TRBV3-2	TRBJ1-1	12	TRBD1	TGTGCCAGCAGCCAAAGGGGGCGGGTAGCTTTCTTT	CASSQRGRVAFF
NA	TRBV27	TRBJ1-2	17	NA	TGTGCCAGCAGGGCCCTCCAGGTGGGGCAGGGGTACTATGGCTACACCTTC	CASRALQVGQGYYGYTF
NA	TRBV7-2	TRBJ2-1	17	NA	TGTGCCAGCAGCTTGGTCCTGGCGGGTCGTGACTACAATGAGCAGTTCTTC	CASSLVLAGRDYNEQFF
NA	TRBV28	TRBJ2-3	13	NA	TGTGCCAGCGGTCGGACTTCCACAGATACGCAGTATTTT	CASGRTSTDTQYF
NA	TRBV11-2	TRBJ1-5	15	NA	TGTGCCAGCAGCTTATCCCCAGGGCCCAGGCAGCCCCAGCATTTT	CASSLSPGPRQPQHF
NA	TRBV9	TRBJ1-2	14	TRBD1	TGTGCCAGCAGCGCAATAGACAGGGGTAGTGGCTACACCTTC	CASSAIDRGSGYTF
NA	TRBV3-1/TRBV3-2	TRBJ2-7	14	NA	TGTGCCAGCAGCCAAGACGCAGGGCACTACGAGCAGTACTTC	CASSQDAGHYEQYF
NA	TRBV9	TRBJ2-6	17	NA	TGTGCCAGCAGCGTAGAGAGAGAATTCTCTGGGGCCAACGTCCTGACTTTC	CASSVEREFSGANVLTF
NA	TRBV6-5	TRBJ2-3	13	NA	TGTGCCAGCAGTCCCTTGTCCGGGGATACGCAGTATTTT	CASSPLSGDTQYF
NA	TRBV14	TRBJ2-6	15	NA	TGTGCCAGCAGCCAAGTGAACACTGGGGCCAACGTCCTGACTTTC	CASSQVNTGANVLTF
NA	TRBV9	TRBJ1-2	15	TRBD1	TGTGCCAGCAGCGCCCCGGGACAGGGGTCAGGAGGCTACACCTTC	CASSAPGQGSGGYTF
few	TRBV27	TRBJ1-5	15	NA	TGTGCCAGCAGTTTTGACAGAAATAGCAATCAGCCCCAGCATTTT	CASSFDRNSNQPQHF
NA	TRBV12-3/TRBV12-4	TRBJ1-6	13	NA	TGTGCCAGCAGTTTTATCCGGAATTCACCCCTCCACTTT	CASSFIRNSPLHF
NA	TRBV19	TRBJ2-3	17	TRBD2	TGTGCCAGTAGTATTCGTAGGACTAGCCGTGGGACAGATACGCAGTATTTT	CASSIRRTSRGTDTQYF
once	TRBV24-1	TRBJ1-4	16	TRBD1	TGTGCCACCAGTGATGATGGACAGGGGTATAATGAAAAACTGTTTTTT	CATSDDGQGYNEKLFF
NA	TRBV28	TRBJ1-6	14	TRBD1	TGTGCCAGCACCTCCCTCACAGGGGATTCACCCCTCCACTTT	CASTSLTGDSPLHF
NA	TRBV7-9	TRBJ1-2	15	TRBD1	TGTGCCAGCAGCTTAGAAGCGACAGGGGCATATGGCTACACCTTC	CASSLEATGAYGYTF
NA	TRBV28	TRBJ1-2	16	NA	TGTGCCAGCAGTTTACCGCAAATAGACACGAACTATGGCTACACCTTC	CASSLPQIDTNYGYTF
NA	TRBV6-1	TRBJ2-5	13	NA	TGTGCCAGCAGTGAAGTGCGTGAAGAGACCCAGTACTTC	CASSEVREETQYF
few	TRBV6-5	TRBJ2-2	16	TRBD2	TGTGCCAGCAGTTACGGCGGGGGAGGGCCGTCCGGGGAGCTGTTTTTT	CASSYGGGGPSGELFF
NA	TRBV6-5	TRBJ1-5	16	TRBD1	TGTGCCAGCAGTTACCACACAGGGGTTCGGTTCCAGCCCCAGCATTTT	CASSYHTGVRFQPQHF
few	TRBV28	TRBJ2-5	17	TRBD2	TGTGCCAGCAGTTCTTTTTTCGCGCGGGAGGAGGGGGAGACCCAGTACTTC	CASSSFFAREEGETQYF
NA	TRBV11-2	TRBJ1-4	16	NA	TGTGCCAGCAGCTTCCCGACAGATGCAACTAATGAAAAACTGTTTTTT	CASSFPTDATNEKLFF
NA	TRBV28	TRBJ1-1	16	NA	TGTGCCAGCAGTTTTCACCTCAGGGAGGCGAACACTGAAGCTTTCTTT	CASSFHLREANTEAFF
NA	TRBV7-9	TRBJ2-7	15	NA	TGTGCCAGCACCGTTTCCGGGGATAGCTCCTACGAGCAGTACTTC	CASTVSGDSSYEQYF
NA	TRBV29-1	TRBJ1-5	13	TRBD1	TGCAGCGCTGAGACAGGGTTAAATCAGCCCCAGCATTTT	CSAETGLNQPQHF
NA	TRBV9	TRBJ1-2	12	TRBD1	TGTGCCAGCAGCGGACAGGGCTATGGCTACACCTTC	CASSGQGYGYTF
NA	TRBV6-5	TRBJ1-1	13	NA	TGTGCCAGCACTCCTACGGGTGGCACTGAAGCTTTCTTT	CASTPTGGTEAFF
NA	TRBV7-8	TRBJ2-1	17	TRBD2	TGTGCCAGCAGCTCAGGGACTAGCGGGAGCTCCTACAATGAGCAGTTCTTC	CASSSGTSGSSYNEQFF
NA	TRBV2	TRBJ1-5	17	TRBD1	TGTGCCAGCAGAGACGGAGGGACAGGATATAGCAATCAGCCCCAGCATTTT	CASRDGGTGYSNQPQHF
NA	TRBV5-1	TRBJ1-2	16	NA	TGCGCCAGCAGCATCGCATCGGGGTTGGAACGCAATGGCTACACCTTC	CASSIASGLERNGYTF
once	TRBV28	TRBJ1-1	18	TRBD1	TGTGCCAGCCCTCCTTCTGGGACAGCAGCACCCATGAACACTGAAGCTTTCTTT	CASPPSGTAAPMNTEAFF
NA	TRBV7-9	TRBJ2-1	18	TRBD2	TGTGCCAGCAGTCCTGGGCTAGCGGGAGGAAGGTCGGTAAATGAGCAGTTCTTC	CASSPGLAGGRSVNEQFF
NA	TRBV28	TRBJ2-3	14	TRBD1	TGTGCCAGCAGTGAAGACAGGGGCACAGATACGCAGTATTTT	CASSEDRGTDTQYF
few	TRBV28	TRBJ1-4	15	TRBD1	TGTGCCAGCAGTTCCCCAGGGGGCTTGCGGGAAAAACTGTTTTTT	CASSSPGGLREKLFF
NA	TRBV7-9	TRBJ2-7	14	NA	TGTGCCAGCAGCCTAGTGGGACATAACTACGAGCAGTACTTC	CASSLVGHNYEQYF
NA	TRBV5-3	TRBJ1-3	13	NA	TGTGCCAGAAGCCACCAACAGGGAAACACCATATATTTT	CARSHQQGNTIYF
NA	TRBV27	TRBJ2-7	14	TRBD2	TGTGCCAGCAGTTTGAGCGGGAGCTCCTACGAGCAGTACTTC	CASSLSGSSYEQYF